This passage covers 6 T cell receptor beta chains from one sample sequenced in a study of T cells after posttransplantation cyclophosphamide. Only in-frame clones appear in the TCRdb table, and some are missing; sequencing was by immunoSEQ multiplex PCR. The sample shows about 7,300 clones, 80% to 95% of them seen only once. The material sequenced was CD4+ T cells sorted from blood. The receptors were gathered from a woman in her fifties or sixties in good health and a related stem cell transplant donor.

DNA for the CDR3: TGTGCCAGCAGCCCCCATATCGACATTGACATGAACACTGAAGCTTTCTTT. Translated, it gives CASSPHIDIDMNTEAFF. The chain combines TRBV9 with TRBJ1-1; D is undetermined. Germline V gives CDR1 SGDLS, CDR2 YYNGEE. This CDR3 comprises 17 residues. V lost 4 bases and J 0 bases, leaving 19 bases between the germline ends.

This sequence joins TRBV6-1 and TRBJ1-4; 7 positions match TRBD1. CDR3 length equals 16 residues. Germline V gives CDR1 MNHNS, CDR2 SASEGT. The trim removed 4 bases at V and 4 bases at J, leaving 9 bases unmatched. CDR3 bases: TGTGCCAGCAGTGCCGTTGTGACAGGGATTAATGAAAAACTGTTTTTT. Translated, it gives CASSAVVTGINEKLFF.

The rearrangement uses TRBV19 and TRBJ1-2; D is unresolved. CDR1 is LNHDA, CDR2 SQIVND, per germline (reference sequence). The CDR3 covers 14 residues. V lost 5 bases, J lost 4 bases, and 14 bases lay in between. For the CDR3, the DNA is TGTGCCAGTAGTGTAAATCAGGAAACCTATGGCTACACCTTC. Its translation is CASSVNQETYGYTF.

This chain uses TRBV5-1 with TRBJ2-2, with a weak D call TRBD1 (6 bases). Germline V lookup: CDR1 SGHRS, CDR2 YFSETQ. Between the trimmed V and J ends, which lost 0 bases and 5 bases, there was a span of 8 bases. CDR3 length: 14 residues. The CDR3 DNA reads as TGCGCCAGCAGCTTGGGAGGGGGTACCGGGGAGCTGTTTTTT. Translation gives CASSLGGGTGELFF.

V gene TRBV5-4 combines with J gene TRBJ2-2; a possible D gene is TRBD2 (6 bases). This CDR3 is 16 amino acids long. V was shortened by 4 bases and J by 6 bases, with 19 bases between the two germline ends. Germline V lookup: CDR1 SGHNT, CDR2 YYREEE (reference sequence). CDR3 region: CASSPGGRRVAGELFF. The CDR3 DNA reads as TGTGCCAGCAGCCCCGGTGGGCGGAGGGTCGCCGGGGAGCTGTTTTTT.

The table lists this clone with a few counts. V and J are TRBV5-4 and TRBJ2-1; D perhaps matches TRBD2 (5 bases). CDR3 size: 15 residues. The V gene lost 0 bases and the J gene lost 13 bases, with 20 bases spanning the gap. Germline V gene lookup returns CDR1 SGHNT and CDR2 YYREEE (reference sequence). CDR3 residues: CASSLAAGLGGLQFF. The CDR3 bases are TGTGCCAGCAGCTTGGCGGCGGGCCTTGGCGGTTTACAGTTCTTC.